One sample yielded the 6 T cell receptor beta chains listed below, sequenced in a study of Ad26.COV2.S vaccination and SARS-CoV-2 variants. Treatment: approximately 18 received Ad26.COV2.S at low or high dose, single or two shots; roughly 5 received placebo; per-sample allocation not given. Samples came from day 63 after the first vaccine or placebo injection. Here immunoSEQ multiplex PCR was the method, and the copy in TCRdb shows in-frame clones only, minus some. The data show about 680,000 clones, roughly 90% seen once. The sequenced sample was peripheral blood, obtained in a trial of Ad26.COV2.S vaccine versus placebo. These receptors were obtained from a person aged 18-60 years who received the Ad26.COV2.S COVID-19 vaccine or a placebo.

The rearrangement joins TRBV10-3 to TRBJ1-2; no reliable D call. There are 13 residues in the CDR3. The germline CDR1 and CDR2 sequences are ENHRY and SYGVKD. Trimming removed 4 bases from V and 4 bases from J, with 10 bases in between. The CDR3 DNA reads TGTGCCATCAGTGGGCAGGCACGCTATGGCTACACCTTC. This codes for CAISGQARYGYTF.

This chain joins TRBV11-1 and TRBJ1-2; TRBD1 might be the D (6 bases). The CDR3 extends over 13 amino acids. CDR1 SGHAT and CDR2 FQDESV come from the germline V gene (reference sequence). The V end lost 5 bases, the J end lost 4 bases, and 11 bases lay between the germline ends. CDR3 loop: CASSTPGVYGYTF. The CDR3 nucleotides are TGTGCCAGCAGCACCCCAGGGGTCTATGGCTACACCTTC.

The CDR3 reads CASSEVRINQPQHF. For the CDR3, the DNA is TGCGCCAGCAGTGAGGTCCGGATCAATCAGCCCCAGCATTTT. This chain uses TRBV10-2 with TRBJ1-5; D is undetermined. In germline, CDR1 is WSHSY, CDR2 SAAADI. This CDR3 has 14 amino acids. Trimming shortened V by 2 bases and J by 3 bases, and 8 bases separated the two germline ends.

As for this clone: A read error may account for a junction end that differs from germline. This chain connects TRBV7-9 to TRBJ1-1, with D hard to call. CDR3 length equals 13 residues. Germline assignment: CDR1 SEHNR and CDR2 FQNEAQ (reference sequence). CDR3 residues: CASSLGLAGSAFF. The CDR3 DNA follows: TGTGCCAGCAGTTTAGGATTGGCAGGTTCAGCTTTCTTT.

DNA of the CDR3: TGCGCCAGCAGCTTGGTCGGAGGGAGCACAGATACGCAGTATTTT. This encodes CASSLVGGSTDTQYF. This sequence joins TRBV5-1 and TRBJ2-3, with D tentatively TRBD2 (6 bases). CDR1 SGHRS and CDR2 YFSETQ come from the germline V gene. CDR3 length equals 15 residues. V was pared by 0 bases and J by 0 bases, with 8 bases between.

The V gene is TRBV20-1, the J gene TRBJ2-2, with D unresolved. This CDR3 comprises 14 residues. V was pared by 3 bases and J by 4 bases, with 12 bases between. Germline values: CDR1 DFQATT, CDR2 SNEGSKA (reference sequence). For the CDR3, the DNA is TGCAGTGCTAGTCCCGAGACACGCACCGGGGAGCTGTTTTTT. This codes for CSASPETRTGELFF.